These 2 T cell receptor gamma chains were sequenced from one sample in a study of γδ T cells in repeated Plasmodium falciparum infection. Gammadelta T cells were flow-sorted from PBMC into Vgamma9/Vdelta2+ and Vdelta2-negative populations for bulk analysis. TCRdb reapplied CATT to the multiplex PCR reads. Counted here are more than 20,000 gamma-chain clones, around 3% occurring once; the ten biggest clones make up around a third. Sequencing was performed on gamma-delta T cells from blood. All receptors derive from a pool of human donors (malaria-infected and uninfected, not separated).

At least ten counts were recorded for this clone. This sequence joins TRGV2 and TRGJ1 or TRGJ2. In the absence of a J gene in TCRdb, the DNA was matched to germline to assign it here. CDR1 and CDR2 from the germline V gene are EGSNGY and YDSYNSKV. The CDR3 extends over 14 amino acids. J lost 4 bases, V lost 0 bases, and 6 bases had no gene match. CDR3 sequence (DNA): TGTGCCACCTGGGACGGGGGACTATATTATAAGAAACTCTTT. It codes for CATWDGGLYYKKLF.

This clone occurred a few times. A far larger clone is one base from this, pointing to a likely read error. This same CDR3 is encoded by further DNA sequences in the sample. The V gene is TRGV9, but the J gene lacks a call. The length of the CDR3 is 17 residues. Germline CDR1 and CDR2: GITISATS and ISYDGTV (reference sequence). The CDR3 DNA reads TGTGCCTTGTGGGAGGCCAAAAGAGCCTCGAATTATTATAAGAAACTCTTC. Translating it yields CALWEAKRASNYYKKLF.